Below are 8 T cell receptor beta chains sequenced from a single sample in a study of Graves' ophthalmopathy and Graves' hyperthyroidism. RNA transcripts provided the template for amplifying TCR beta CDR3 regions. RT-PCR in the first round used HTBI primers; a second-round multiplex PCR followed. TCRdb re-called the multiplex PCR reads through MiXCR, storing one row per CDR3 protein. The table shows around 1,000,000 distinct CDR3 sequences, with 35% to 40% occurring only once. The specimen sequenced was peripheral blood or thyroid tissue (not recorded which). The receptor source for this set is an adult man with Graves' hyperthyroidism.

The V gene is TRBV10-3, the J gene TRBJ2-5, with unresolved D. This CDR3 contains 14 residues. V shed 0 bases and J shed 9 bases, with 14 bases lying between them. Germline V CDR1 and CDR2: ENHRY, SYGVKD. The CDR3 DNA reads TGTGCCATCAGTGAGTCAACGGGCAATCAGCCCCAGTACTTC. This sequence encodes CAISESTGNQPQYF.

This clonotype was observed at least ten times. The chain recombines TRBV29-1 with TRBJ2-5, with TRBD1 as a possible D gene (7 bases). This CDR3 has 12 amino acids. CDR1 and CDR2 (germline): SQVTM, ANQGSEA. Deletions cut 5 bases from V and 5 bases from J, with 12 bases between. The CDR3 DNA reads as TGCAGCGTTCTATCAGGGGGGGAGACCCAGTACTTC. Its protein product is CSVLSGGETQYF.

The chain links TRBV5-1 to TRBJ2-5, with a weak D call TRBD2 (6 bases). Germline V lookup: CDR1 SGHRS, CDR2 YFSETQ. This CDR3 is built from 15 residues. Between the trimmed V and J ends, which lost 4 bases and 5 bases, there was a span of 18 bases. CDR3 sequence (DNA): TGCGCCAGCAGCCTGAACGTGTGGGGACTGGAGACCCAGTACTTC. Protein: CASSLNVWGLETQYF.

This clonotype came up many times. This chain links TRBV5-6 with TRBJ1-2; no clear D gene. Germline V lookup: CDR1 SGHDT, CDR2 YYEEEE. V lost 4 bases to trimming and J lost 8 bases, with 18 bases between them. The CDR3 length is 14 residues. The CDR3 sequence: CASSPWTLPEGYTF. CDR3 in DNA: TGTGCCAGCAGCCCATGGACCCTTCCCGAGGGCTACACCTTC. Using reference TRBV5-6 and TRBJ1-2 for the parts outside the CDR3, the full variable domain is DAGVTQSPTHLIKTRGQQVTLRCSPKSGHDTVSWYQQALGQGPQFIFQYYEEEERQRGNFPDRFSGHQFPNYSSELNVNALLLGDSALYLCASSPWTLPEGYTFGSGTRLTVV.

Points on this clonotype: The CDR3 does not close with the conserved phenylalanine or tryptophan, likely indicating a read error. No DNA is shown, since the ends of the CDR3 on it are uncertain; the CDR3 is the one TCRdb lists. This sequence joins TRBV29-1 and TRBJ1-4; the table's D call, TRBD1, has no DNA check behind it. Germline CDR1 reads SQVTM; CDR2 reads ANQGSEA. The CDR3 spans 10 residues, counting both ends. CDR3 loop: CSVVGGQGPV.

The chain carries TRBV2 and TRBJ2-7, with 7 bases fitting TRBD1. The CDR3 loop spans 15 amino acids. J was trimmed by 1 base and V by 8 bases; bases with no gene match: 11. Germline values: CDR1 SNHLY, CDR2 FYNNEI. DNA for the CDR3: TGTGCCAGCGGAAACCGACAGGGCTTATCCTACGAGCAGTACTTC. It is translated as CASGNRQGLSYEQYF.

This clonotype turned up a few times. The chain is built from TRBV11-3 and TRBJ2-7; no clear D gene. V lost 0 bases, J lost 5 bases, and 11 bases lay in between. This CDR3 has 14 amino acids. The V gene's germline CDR1 is SGHNT and CDR2 YENEEA. The CDR3 DNA follows: TGTGCCAGCAGCTTAGAGGCAGTCTCGGACGAGCAGTACTTC. Its protein product is CASSLEAVSDEQYF.

In its sample, this clonotype was seen many times. This chain links TRBV10-3 with TRBJ2-5; TRBD2 matches 7 bases. The CDR3 consists of 15 residues. J was trimmed by 1 base and V by 8 bases; bases with no gene match: 10. Germline V CDR1 and CDR2: ENHRY, SYGVKD. CDR3 nucleotides: TGTGCCATCGCCCCCTCAGGGACTACCCAAGAGACCCAGTACTTC. Protein product: CAIAPSGTTQETQYF.